Following are 14 T cell receptor beta chains from one sample sequenced in a study of type 1 regulatory T cells. These receptors have no identified antigens. Each CDR3 protein gets one entry after TCRdb re-called the reads with MiXCR. Of about 67,000 distinct CDR3 sequences in the sample, 45% to 50% were seen once. Sequencing was carried out using cultured non-Tr1 T cells, either the whole culture or a sorted T cell fraction (not recorded which). These receptors all come from a human donor in good health.

V and J are TRBV28 and TRBJ1-2; the D is unclear. With 7 bases removed from V and 4 bases from J, the gap between germline ends came to 10 bases. Germline V CDR1 and CDR2: MDHEN, SYDVKM. CDR3 length: 12 residues. This CDR3 is CASTGILYGYTF. CDR3 DNA sequence: TGTGCCAGCACCGGAATACTCTATGGCTACACCTTC.

Here the CDR3 DNA reads TGTGCCATCAGTGATTGGGACAGTGACTCTGGAAACACCATATATTTT. Protein sequence: CAISDWDSDSGNTIYF. The chain couples TRBV10-3 to TRBJ1-3; 7 nucleotides align to TRBD1. Per germline, CDR1 ENHRY and CDR2 SYGVKD. The CDR3 runs to 16 residues. Germline trimming cut 3 bases from V and 0 bases from J; bases unmatched to any gene: 5.

The V gene is TRBV7-3, the J gene TRBJ1-6, with no clear D. CDR1 and CDR2 (germline): SGHTA, FQGTGA. Deletions cut 5 bases from V and 9 bases from J, with 20 bases between. CDR3 length: 16 amino acids. The CDR3 DNA sequence: TGTGCCAGCAGCCAAGGGCCACCCTACTCGGGTTCACCCCTCCACTTT. This sequence encodes CASSQGPPYSGSPLHF.

The V gene is TRBV4-1, the J gene TRBJ1-3, with D possibly being TRBD1 (5 bases). This CDR3 comprises 17 residues. Germline CDR1 and CDR2: MGHRA and YSYEKL. With 1 base removed from V and 3 bases from J, the gap between germline ends came to 16 bases. This CDR3 reads CASSQGVLKGFGNTIYF. In DNA form, the CDR3 reads TGCGCCAGCAGCCAAGGCGTCCTTAAGGGGTTTGGAAACACCATATATTTT.

This sequence joins TRBV7-8 and TRBJ2-1; D is possibly TRBD1 (6 bases). Deletions cut 0 bases from V and 13 bases from J, with 19 bases between. Germline-derived CDR1 and CDR2 are SGHVS and FQNEAQ. This CDR3 is built from 15 residues. The CDR3 loop reads CASSLAATGYSLQFF. The DNA for the CDR3 is TGTGCCAGCAGCTTAGCAGCGACAGGCTACTCCCTCCAGTTCTTC. The full variable domain, completed using reference TRBV7-8 and TRBJ2-1, is GAGVSQSPRYKVAKRGQDVALRCDPISGHVSLFWYQQALGQGPEFLTYFQNEAQLDKSGLPSDRFFAERPEGSVSTLKIQRTQQEDSAVYLCASSLAATGYSLQFFGPGTRLTVL.

This sequence joins TRBV13 and TRBJ2-3; a possible D gene is TRBD2 (6 bases). The CDR3 loop spans 16 amino acids. Per the germline V gene, CDR1 is PRHDT and CDR2 is FYEKMQ (reference sequence). Trimming removed 5 bases at V and 3 bases at J, with 18 bases between. In DNA, the CDR3 is TGTGCCAGCAGCGGGGCTTTGGGCGCGGGAACAGATACGCAGTATTTT. Amino acid sequence: CASSGALGAGTDTQYF.

V usage is TRBV20-1 and J usage is TRBJ1-6, with no clear D. The ends were cut back, 0 bases at V and 7 bases at J, with 10 bases in the middle. The CDR3 spans 14 residues. CDR1 is DFQATT and CDR2 is SNEGSKA in the germline V gene (reference sequence). The CDR3 bases are TGCAGTGCTAGAGATTGGGCCAGCAATTCACCCCTCCACTTT. Translated: CSARDWASNSPLHF.

In this sample, this clonotype turned up a few times. The V gene is TRBV20-1, the J gene TRBJ1-1; maybe TRBD1 (5 bases). Germline V CDR1 and CDR2: DFQATT, SNEGSKA (reference sequence). CDR3 size: 13 residues. Trimming cost V 6 bases and J 0 bases, with 11 bases left between them. The CDR3 DNA reads TGCAGTGCGGACGGGACCCTGAACACTGAAGCTTTCTTT. This sequence encodes CSADGTLNTEAFF.

Only a few counts were recorded for this clonotype. The gene calls are TRBV4-3 and TRBJ2-1; a weak D match, TRBD1 (5 bases). Trimming stripped 1 base from V and 6 bases from J, with 13 bases between. The germline V gene encodes CDR1 LGHNA and CDR2 YSLEER. This CDR3 contains 15 residues. The CDR3 DNA reads TGCGCCAGCAGCCAAGGGGGCCATCAGGGCAATGAGCAGTTCTTC. This sequence encodes CASSQGGHQGNEQFF.

This clonotype was found many times. This chain connects TRBV7-9 to TRBJ2-3, with D tentatively TRBD1 (6 bases). The CDR3 totals 16 residues. Germline lookup yields CDR1 SEHNR and CDR2 FQNEAQ (reference sequence). Trimming removed 3 bases from V and 5 bases from J, with 18 bases in between. CDR3 protein: CASSLVRTEYGDTQYF. The CDR3, as DNA: TGTGCCAGCAGCTTGGTCCGGACAGAATATGGAGATACGCAGTATTTT.

The genes are TRBV5-8 and TRBJ2-3, with D tentatively TRBD2 (6 bases). V was pared by 10 bases and J by 2 bases, with 14 bases between. This CDR3 is built from 13 residues. Germline V gene lookup returns CDR1 SGHTS and CDR2 YDEGEE. The DNA of the CDR3 is TGTGCCGGGAGGCTTACTTACACAGATACGCAGTATTTT. Translated: CAGRLTYTDTQYF.

There are a few counts of this clonotype. The V gene is TRBV6-5, the J gene TRBJ2-2, with D unresolved. CDR1 MNHEY and CDR2 SVGAGI come from the germline V gene. The V end was cut by 6 bases, the J end by 3 bases, with 14 bases between. This CDR3 contains 15 residues. The CDR3 loop is CASSPRETYTGELFF. For the CDR3, the DNA is TGTGCCAGCAGCCCCCGTGAGACCTACACCGGGGAGCTGTTTTTT.

This clonotype was recorded a few times. V gene TRBV20-1 combines with J gene TRBJ2-7, with D unclear. Trimming removed 0 bases at V and 1 base at J, with 13 bases between. CDR1 is DFQATT and CDR2 is SNEGSKA in the germline V gene (reference sequence). CDR3 length equals 15 residues. The CDR3 loop reads CSARDVGRFSYEQYF. The CDR3 DNA is TGCAGTGCTAGAGATGTAGGTAGATTTTCCTACGAGCAGTACTTC.

V and J are TRBV5-1 and TRBJ1-4, with unresolved D. Germline V CDR1 and CDR2: SGHRS, YFSETQ. The length of the CDR3 is 15 residues. Deletions cut 0 bases from V and 5 bases from J, with 11 bases between. In DNA form, the CDR3 reads TGCGCCAGCAGCTTGGGCGTCAGTACAAATGAAAAACTGTTTTTT. Translating it yields CASSLGVSTNEKLFF.